The 19 T cell receptor beta chains in this list originate from one sample, sequenced in a study of T cells after yellow fever vaccination. TCRdb ran MiXCR on the 5' RACE reads and lists one entry per CDR3 protein. The sample carries almost 600,000 distinct CDR3 sequences, about 14% recorded once. The material sequenced was PBMCs, taken on the day of the yellow fever booster vaccination. These receptors originate from a man aged 25-45 years who received the YFV17D yellow fever vaccine.

This clonotype was found a few times. The DNA of the CDR3 is TGTGCCAGCAGCCCCGAAGCAAGCGGGAGGCCCTACAATGAGCAGTTCTTC. Amino acids: CASSPEASGRPYNEQFF. V and J are TRBV7-2 and TRBJ2-1; 9 bases align to TRBD2. V trimming: 5 bases; J trimming: 2 bases; junction bases outside the gene matches: 10. Germline assignment: CDR1 SGHTA and CDR2 FQGNSA. The CDR3 contains 17 residues.

The rearrangement uses TRBV28 and TRBJ2-3, with 7 bases aligning to TRBD2. The CDR3 is 15 amino acids. V lost 3 bases to trimming and J lost 4 bases; unmatched junction nucleotides: 7. CDR1 and CDR2 from the germline V gene are MDHEN and SYDVKM. Here the CDR3 reads CASSFYGGSADTQYF. In DNA, the CDR3 is TGTGCCAGCAGTTTCTACGGCGGGAGCGCAGATACGCAGTATTTT. Combining the CDR3 with reference TRBV28 and TRBJ2-3 gives the whole variable domain DVKVTQSSRYLVKRTGEKVFLECVQDMDHENMFWYRQDPGLGLRLIYFSYDVKMKEKGDIPEGYSVSREKKERFSLILESASTNQTSMYLCASSFYGGSADTQYFGPGTRLTVL.

The gene calls are TRBV5-1 and TRBJ2-1; tentatively, D is TRBD1 or TRBD2 (5 bases each). Germline assignment: CDR1 SGHRS and CDR2 YFSETQ. The CDR3 consists of 16 residues. Trimming left V 0 bases short and J 4 bases short, with 14 bases between. CDR3 region: CASSLVGASHYNEQFF. In DNA form, the CDR3 reads TGCGCCAGCAGCTTGGTCGGGGCCTCACATTACAATGAGCAGTTCTTC.

The chain combines TRBV5-1 with TRBJ2-1, with 7 bases that match TRBD2. The germline V gene has CDR1 SGHRS and CDR2 YFSETQ. Trimming cost V 8 bases and J 7 bases; bases outside gene matches: 9. The CDR3 length is 13 residues. DNA of the CDR3: TGCGCCAGTCAAGCTAGCGGATGGAATGAGCAGTTCTTC. It codes for CASQASGWNEQFF.

In this sample, this clonotype turned up a few times. The gene calls are TRBV9 and TRBJ2-2; a possible D gene is TRBD1 (7 bases). Trimming left V 1 base short and J 7 bases short, with 20 bases between. The CDR3 runs 17 residues. Looked up from germline, CDR1 is SGDLS and CDR2 is YYNGEE. CDR3 nucleotide sequence: TGTGCCAGCAGCGTATCAGGGGGGACTCCTCGCGGCGGGGAGCTGTTTTTT. Encoded protein: CASSVSGGTPRGGELFF.

This clonotype was counted only a few times. The chain is built from TRBV4-2 and TRBJ1-2; D unresolved. This CDR3 has 20 amino acids. Germline CDR1 reads LGHNA; CDR2 reads YNFKEQ. Trimming stripped 7 bases from V and 6 bases from J, with 36 bases between. The DNA for the CDR3 is TGTGCCAGCAAATGGTCCTCTAGCTTGGGTTCAGGAGCCATTGGAAATGGCTACACCTTC. It codes for CASKWSSSLGSGAIGNGYTF.

This clonotype was observed many times. This chain connects TRBV7-8 to TRBJ2-7; no clear D gene. Trimming removed 5 bases at V and 2 bases at J, with 16 bases between. The CDR3 extends over 15 amino acids. Germline loops: CDR1 SGHVS, CDR2 FQNEAQ. The CDR3 loop is CASSADGAVTYEQYF. CDR3 nucleotide sequence: TGTGCCAGCAGCGCGGACGGTGCGGTTACCTACGAGCAGTACTTC.

Written as DNA, the CDR3 is TGTGCCAGCAGCTTACTTCCCGGGGTCGGTGCCGGGGAGCTGTTTTTT. It is translated as CASSLLPGVGAGELFF. The chain carries TRBV7-3 and TRBJ2-2; possible D gene TRBD2, 5 bases. The CDR3 totals 16 residues. Germline V CDR1 and CDR2: SGHTA, FQGTGA. Trimming removed 2 bases from V and 6 bases from J, with 16 bases in between.

This chain joins TRBV6-2 or TRBV6-3 and TRBJ2-3; 7 bases line up with TRBD2. The germline V gene has CDR1 MNHEY and CDR2 SVGEGT. This CDR3 is 14 amino acids long. With 5 bases clipped from V and 4 bases from J, the junction kept 6 bases outside the gene matches. The CDR3 spells CASSQGRESDTQYF. CDR3 sequence (DNA): TGTGCCAGCAGTCAAGGGCGGGAGTCAGATACGCAGTATTTT.

Here the CDR3 DNA reads TGTGCCAGCAGTGTATCGGGGGCGGCCAACACCGGGGAGCTGTTTTTT. The encoded protein is CASSVSGAANTGELFF. The V gene is TRBV2, the J gene TRBJ2-2; D may correspond to TRBD1 or TRBD2 (6 bases each). The germline CDR1 and CDR2 sequences are SNHLY and FYNNEI. This CDR3 contains 16 residues. Between the trimmed V and J ends, which lost 4 bases and 2 bases, there was a span of 14 bases.

This clonotype was counted only a few times. The chain links TRBV12-3 or TRBV12-4 to TRBJ2-3; D may be TRBD1 (5 bases). The germline V and J ends were trimmed by 5 bases and 0 bases, with 12 bases remaining between them. The CDR3 extends over 15 amino acids. CDR3 sequence (DNA): TGTGCCAGCAGTCCCGGACAAACAAGCACAGATACGCAGTATTTT. Translating it yields CASSPGQTSTDTQYF.

This clonotype was seen ten or more times. The chain combines TRBV20-1 with TRBJ2-1; 12 bases are shared with TRBD2. Germline-derived CDR1 and CDR2 are DFQATT and SNEGSKA (reference sequence). J was trimmed by 0 bases and V by 3 bases; bases with no gene match: 3. This CDR3 is built from 16 residues. CDR3 residues: CSARGLAGASYNEQFF. The CDR3 coding sequence is TGCAGTGCTAGGGGACTAGCGGGTGCCTCCTACAATGAGCAGTTCTTC.

The genes are TRBV30 and TRBJ2-1; 7 positions agree with TRBD1. The CDR3 is made up of 16 amino acids. Germline V gene data show CDR1 as GTSNPN and CDR2 as SVGIG (reference sequence). V gave up 4 bases and J gave up 0 bases; unmatched junction bases: 9. The CDR3 region is CAWTYRGQSSYNEQFF. In nucleotides, the CDR3 is TGTGCCTGGACCTACAGGGGCCAGAGCTCCTACAATGAGCAGTTCTTC.

The J gene is TRBJ2-1, the V gene TRBV20-1; D may match TRBD1 or TRBD2 (5 bases each). This CDR3 is 14 amino acids long. CDR1 DFQATT and CDR2 SNEGSKA come from the germline V gene (reference sequence). V was clipped by 0 bases and J by 9 bases, with 15 bases between them. CDR3: CSARDLRGTSEQFF. The CDR3, as DNA: TGCAGTGCTAGAGATCTTCGAGGGACGAGTGAGCAGTTCTTC.

The CDR3 region is CASSSGQGRETQYF. As DNA, the CDR3 is TGCGCCAGCAGCTCCGGACAGGGAAGAGAGACCCAGTACTTC. This chain connects TRBV5-1 to TRBJ2-5; 8 nucleotides align to TRBD1. Germline trimming cut 3 bases from V and 4 bases from J; bases unmatched to any gene: 5. CDR1 and CDR2 from the germline V gene are SGHRS and YFSETQ. The CDR3 totals 14 residues.

The chain has TRBV20-1 and TRBJ1-6; the D gene is possibly TRBD1 (6 bases). The CDR3 is 15 amino acids. CDR1 is DFQATT, CDR2 SNEGSKA, per germline (reference sequence). V was pared by 4 bases and J by 9 bases, with 19 bases between. The CDR3 protein is CSATSSGGASSPLHF. CDR3 coding DNA: TGCAGTGCTACGAGCTCTGGGGGGGCAAGTTCACCCCTCCACTTT.

This clonotype was detected a few times. The CDR3 reads CSVEWAHHSYGYTF. In DNA form, the CDR3 reads TGCAGCGTTGAATGGGCTCACCATTCCTATGGCTACACCTTC. This chain links TRBV29-1 with TRBJ1-2, with D unresolved. The CDR3 has 14 amino acids. Germline loops: CDR1 SQVTM, CDR2 ANQGSEA. Trimming pared 2 bases from V and 4 bases from J, leaving 14 bases between.

The CDR3 region is CAALMGDEQYF. The DNA of the CDR3 is TGTGCCGCCCTGATGGGCGACGAGCAGTACTTC. The chain recombines TRBV2 with TRBJ2-7; D is unclear. With 11 bases removed from V and 5 bases from J, the gap between germline ends came to 13 bases. In germline, CDR1 is SNHLY, CDR2 FYNNEI. The CDR3 runs to 11 residues.

There are a few counts of this clonotype. The chain couples TRBV20-1 to TRBJ2-5, with 8 bases identical to TRBD2. This CDR3 has 15 amino acids. Looked up from germline, CDR1 is DFQATT and CDR2 is SNEGSKA (reference sequence). V dropped 5 bases and J dropped 1; count of bases not matched to a gene: 9. CDR3 protein: CSAARTSRLQETQYF. In nucleotides, the CDR3 is TGCAGTGCTGCCCGGACTAGCAGACTCCAAGAGACCCAGTACTTC.